The rows below give T cell receptor beta chains drawn from one sample of a study of low-dose radiotherapy and immunotherapy resistance in tumors. TCRdb used MiXCR to reprocess the reads, holding one entry per CDR3 protein. The repertoire consists of approximately 52,000 distinct CDR3 sequences, with around a third occurring once and the leading ten covering approximately 8%. This specimen was PBMCs, taken after low-dose radiotherapy plus immunotherapy. The receptors stem from a male donor with rectosigmoid adenocarcinoma. CDR3s include the opening cysteine and the closing phenylalanine or tryptophan. D genes are given only for firm matches. Clone size is stated in some rows and not others, as once, few, many or a class when expanded.

TRBJ1-5	.	many	TRBV7-2	CASSLQYSNQPQHF	TGTGCCAGCAGCTTACAGTATAGCAATCAGCCCCAGCATTTT
TRBJ2-7	.	many	TRBV7-2	CASSLGGPSGQARSYEQYF	TGTGCCAGCAGCTTAGGGGGACCCTCAGGCCAGGCCCGATCCTACGAGCAGTACTTC
TRBJ2-1	TRBD1	many	TRBV28	CASRWTGGNEQFF	TGTGCCAGCAGATGGACAGGGGGCAATGAGCAGTTCTTC
TRBJ2-1	.	.	TRBV7-2	CASSLSQEGNEQFF	TGTGCCAGCAGCTTAAGTCAAGAAGGCAATGAGCAGTTCTTC
TRBJ1-2	.	few	TRBV6-4	CASSDSSGKANYGYTF	TGTGCCAGCAGTGATTCTTCAGGGAAGGCTAACTATGGCTACACCTTC
TRBJ2-2	TRBD2	many	TRBV5-6	CASSLRGGHTGELFF	TGTGCCAGCAGCTTGCGGGGGGGCCACACCGGGGAGCTGTTTTTT
TRBJ2-1	.	many	TRBV11-2	CASSVRGGDEQFF	TGTGCCAGCAGCGTCAGGGGGGGGGATGAGCAGTTCTTC
TRBJ2-2	TRBD2	.	TRBV28	CASRGTSDAGELFF	TGTGCCAGCAGGGGGACTAGCGATGCCGGGGAGCTGTTTTTT
TRBJ1-1	.	many	TRBV29-1	CSVVKGGVAFF	TGCAGCGTTGTAAAGGGGGGGGTCGCTTTCTTT
TRBJ1-3	.	many	TRBV20-1	CSARELPFSGNTIYF	TGCAGTGCTAGAGAGCTGCCTTTCTCTGGAAACACCATATATTTT
TRBJ2-1	TRBD2	medium-sized	TRBV28	CASSLRAGRSAYNEQFF	TGTGCCAGCAGTTTAAGAGCGGGGAGGAGCGCCTACAATGAGCAGTTCTTC
TRBJ2-5	TRBD1	.	TRBV29-1	CSVGQGTGGTQYF	TGCAGCGTTGGACAGGGTACTGGTGGGACCCAGTACTTC
TRBJ2-3	.	.	TRBV6-1	CASTEGATAYF	TGTGCCAGCACCGAAGGAGCCACAGCGTATTTT
TRBJ2-2	.	many	TRBV18	CASSPMDAGELFF	TGTGCCAGCTCACCTATGGATGCCGGGGAGCTGTTTTTT
TRBJ1-4	TRBD1	many	TRBV20-1	CSAREAGTGDEKLFF	TGCAGTGCTAGAGAAGCCGGGACAGGGGACGAAAAACTGTTTTTT
TRBJ1-6	.	many	TRBV27	CASTLKRGHNSPLHF	TGTGCCAGCACCTTGAAAAGAGGCCATAATTCACCCCTCCACTTT
TRBJ2-1	.	many	TRBV27	CASRAVRNGEQFF	TGTGCCAGCAGGGCAGTTAGAAATGGGGAGCAGTTCTTC
TRBJ1-4	.	many	TRBV7-2	CASSPQDGGGEKLFF	TGTGCCAGCAGCCCTCAGGACGGGGGGGGTGAAAAACTGTTTTTT
TRBJ1-1	.	many	TRBV7-9	CASSYDHDKNTEAFF	TGTGCCAGCAGCTACGATCACGATAAAAACACTGAAGCTTTCTTT
TRBJ1-2	.	.	TRBV7-2	CASSLGPGEVYGYTF	TGTGCCAGCAGCTTAGGTCCGGGGGAGGTATATGGCTACACCTTC
TRBJ2-5	.	many	TRBV6-2/TRBV6-3	CASSYSKGKRLTQETQYF	TGTGCCAGCAGTTACTCGAAGGGAAAGAGACTGACACAAGAGACCCAGTACTTC
TRBJ1-4	.	many	TRBV18	CASSPSRGGEKLFF	TGTGCCAGCTCACCTTCCAGGGGAGGAGAAAAACTGTTTTTT
TRBJ2-5	.	many	TRBV20-1	CSAGTTGFPQETQYF	TGCAGTGCTGGGACTACAGGGTTTCCTCAAGAGACCCAGTACTTC
TRBJ1-2	.	.	TRBV6-5	CASSDTLGGGGYTF	TGTGCCAGCAGTGACACCCTTGGAGGGGGTGGCTACACCTTC
TRBJ2-1	TRBD2	few	TRBV28	CASSSFVAGDYNEQFF	TGTGCCAGCAGTTCCTTTGTAGCGGGAGACTACAATGAGCAGTTCTTC
TRBJ2-7	TRBD1	.	TRBV28	CASSPAGTGSNEQYF	TGTGCCAGCAGTCCGGCCGGGACAGGGTCCAACGAGCAGTACTTC
TRBJ2-7	.	.	TRBV21-1	CASSPYRWQGCEQYF	TGTGCCAGCAGCCCTTATCGCTGGCAGGGTTGCGAGCAGTACTTC
TRBJ1-1	.	few	TRBV6-1	CASKPGGSRNTEAFF	TGTGCCAGCAAACCGGGTGGGAGTAGGAACACTGAAGCTTTCTTT
TRBJ2-7	TRBD1	.	TRBV28	CASSAPGQVWYEQYF	TGTGCCAGCAGTGCCCCGGGACAGGTCTGGTACGAGCAGTACTTC
TRBJ2-6	.	.	TRBV4-3	CASSPTGPYGANVLTF	TGCGCCAGCAGCCCGACTGGGCCCTACGGGGCCAACGTCCTGACTTTC
TRBJ2-3	.	many	TRBV6-2/TRBV6-3	CASSHPPGTAGADTQYF	TGTGCCAGCAGTCACCCTCCCGGGACAGCGGGTGCGGATACGCAGTATTTT
TRBJ2-5	.	many	TRBV24-1	CATSDLATPGETQYF	TGTGCCACCAGTGACTTGGCTACCCCGGGAGAGACCCAGTACTTC
TRBJ1-5	.	.	TRBV27	CASSLYQGYNQPQHF	TGTGCCAGCAGTTTATACCAGGGGTATAATCAGCCCCAGCATTTT
TRBJ2-2	.	few	TRBV6-2/TRBV6-3	CASSYLGQPNTGELFFFFFFFF	.
TRBJ2-2	.	many	TRBV7-8	CASSLPLRLAPLGELFF	TGTGCCAGCAGCTTACCCCTCCGTCTAGCGCCCTTAGGGGAGCTGTTTTTT
TRBJ2-1	.	many	TRBV20-1	CSARPPGVRNEQFF	TGCAGTGCTAGACCCCCCGGAGTGCGAAATGAGCAGTTCTTC